Here is one TCR beta chain with its context. This clonotype has ten or more counts. Its antigen remains unidentified. No much larger clone exists at a distance of one base, and base qualities are not known. Including cysteine and phenylalanine, the CDR3 has 16 amino acids. Of the read, only the CDR3 DNA is kept; its 48 bases are in frame from base 1. CDR1 and CDR2 are drawn from the germline V gene (reference sequence): SEHNR, FQNEAQ. Trimming takes 5 bases off V and 4 bases off J; junction bases not matched to a gene: 3. This entry belongs to a study of spatial heterogeneity in lung cancer (dated by TCRdb to the late 2010s). Looking at the study overall: Samples were obtained from about 69 patients with early-stage, untreated non-small cell lung cancer from the lung TRACERx cohort. Both alpha and beta chains were TCR-sequenced in samples taken at surgery, namely 220 tumor regions, fewer than 85 matched nontumor lung samples and 45 to 60 PBMC samples. Nonsynonymous mutation counts, determined by whole-exome sequencing of tumor tissue, were related to features of the TCR repertoire. Follow-up PBMC samples were sequenced whenever available, with a median time to follow-up of around 24 months after resection. In the raw uncorrected reads, each unique combination of TCR and UMI appeared on average more than ten times. Beta-chain transcripts were consistently detected in greater numbers than alpha-chain transcripts, which likely reflected higher beta-chain transcript abundance. In non-small cell lung cancer, the study quantitatively compared TCR alpha and beta repertoires across several tumor regions, matched nontumor lung, and blood.

The sample's time point label, decoded: blood at routine non-recurrence follow-up after resection. TCR sequencing used whole RNA extracted from tumor and nontumor lung tissue, or from cryopreserved PBMC samples, without cell sorting. Only patients with enough RNA available from two or more tumor regions were chosen for TCR sequencing. Findings and caveats that apply to the study as a whole: Only roughly 15 patients were included in comparisons of baseline and follow-up blood repertoires. Confirming at a functional level the hypothesis that regional TCRs recognize regional mutations was considered to require additional single-cell paired TCR alpha and beta sequencing. Ubiquitous expanded tumor TCRs were found in blood more often at tumor resection than at routine follow-up.

The library was made by 5' RACE. This sample was sequenced with a NextSeq 500. To allow correction of PCR and sequencing errors, the TCR library protocol tagged every TCR cDNA molecule with a unique molecular identifier. The study's processing was this. TCR identification, UMI-based error correction and CDR3 extraction were performed with Decombinator tools. TCRs above a frequency of 2 per 1,000, corresponding to the top 1% of the tumor frequency distribution, were defined as expanded. Renyi diversity was calculated using the R vegan package after each repertoire was subsampled 100 times to 5,000 TCRs. To build CDR3 similarity networks, amino acid triplet string-kernel similarity was used, and CDR3s were connected when their pairwise similarity was above 0.82. TCRdb cleaned the public reads at Q25 with fastp, built clones with MiXCR and kept in-frame beta chains. Rows matching on CDR3 protein sequence are summarized as one entry with the most common DNA and genes. What appears here as the V and J calls and clone size reflects TCRdb's work, not the paper's. This sample is represented by some 10,000 distinct CDR3 sequences; about 20% of them were singletons. About 48% of the sample is in the top ten clones.

The specimen comprised PBMCs, sampled at follow-up. The origin of this receptor is a male donor with early-stage non-small cell lung cancer. The sequence joins TRBV7-9 to TRBJ2-1; a stretch of 15 junction bases matches TRBD2. The CDR3 here reads CASSRGLAGGYNEQFF. The DNA sequence is TGTGCCAGCAGCCGGGGACTAGCGGGGGGATACAATGAGCAGTTCTTC.